This TCR beta chain was identified during a study of identical twins. Findings and limits, study-wide: Zero-insertion results could be subject to partial confounding by invariant MAIT and iNKT cells.

TCRdb reprocessed the 5' RACE reads via MiXCR and lists one record per CDR3 protein. The sample carries 1.5 million to 2 million distinct CDR3 sequences, about 32% recorded once. Trimming removed 2 bases from V and 5 bases from J, with 12 bases in between. CDR1 is MNHNY and CDR2 is SVGAGI in the germline V gene (reference sequence). CDR3 length: 14 amino acids. In its sample, this clonotype was seen a few times. Its antigen remains unidentified. Sample: cord blood. The chain has TRBV6-6 and TRBJ1-1; TRBD1 might be the D (5 bases). The sequence was obtained from a newborn girl in good health. DNA of the CDR3: TGTGCCAGCAGTTACACCCCCGAGGGGACTGAAGCTTTCTTT. It codes for CASSYTPEGTEAFF.